A single sample gave rise to the 4 T cell receptor beta chains below, sequenced in a study of blood T cells in healthy people across ages. Next came a second PCR, run for about 7 to 11 cycles, which used a sample-barcoded 5' primer along with a J-beta primer mix. TCRdb recomputed calls from the 5' RACE reads with MiXCR, one row per CDR3 protein. The sample contains 1.8 million or so distinct CDR3 sequences, around 42% of which appear only once. The specimen was blood. The receptors were sampled from a human donor in good health.

The chain employs TRBV7-2 and TRBJ2-1; D not resolved. Between the trimmed V and J ends, which lost 2 bases and 10 bases, there was a span of 12 bases. The CDR3 covers 13 residues. Germline CDR1 reads SGHTA; CDR2 reads FQGNSA. The CDR3 DNA sequence: TGTGCCAGCAGCTTACGCCCCGAAGGGGAGCAGTTCTTC. Its translation: CASSLRPEGEQFF.

In this sample, this clonotype turned up a few times. The chain couples TRBV20-1 to TRBJ2-5; 7 nucleotides align to TRBD1. The CDR3 has 13 amino acids. Germline CDR1 is DFQATT and CDR2 is SNEGSKA (reference sequence). Losses at the gene ends were 3 bases for V and 3 bases for J; bases not matched to a gene: 4. CDR3 amino acids: CSASGTDEETQYF. DNA of the CDR3: TGCAGTGCTAGTGGGACAGATGAAGAGACCCAGTACTTC.

V usage is TRBV12-3 or TRBV12-4 and J usage is TRBJ1-1; no reliable D call. Trimming pared 3 bases from V and 2 bases from J, leaving 13 bases between. CDR3 length equals 15 residues. CDR3 region: CASSFLNRGNTEAFF. DNA of the CDR3: TGTGCCAGCAGTTTCTTAAATCGGGGAAACACTGAAGCTTTCTTT.

The J gene is TRBJ2-7, the V gene TRBV20-1; tentative D call: TRBD1 (5 bases). V was shortened by 6 bases and J by 3 bases, with 12 bases between the two germline ends. CDR3 length: 12 amino acids. CDR1 is DFQATT, CDR2 SNEGSKA, per germline (reference sequence). The CDR3 DNA is TGCAGTGCCAGACAGATATTCTACGAGCAGTACTTC. Protein product: CSARQIFYEQYF.